This T cell receptor (beta chain) stems from a study of blood T cell repertoires in COVID-19. Study-wide background: COVID-19 samples from acute and convalescent phases originated in the United States, Italy and Spain. Nucleic acid was either cDNA or gDNA, and it came from T cells, B-cell-depleted T cells, or PBMCs.

CDR3 size: 16 residues. Per germline, CDR1 SGHDN and CDR2 FVKESK. After removal of 2 bases from V and 2 bases from J, the junction contained 5 bases not matched to a gene. Original processing methods: Nucleated cell counts were estimated from reference gene primer amplification. Here immunoSEQ multiplex PCR was the method, and the copy in TCRdb shows in-frame clones only, minus some. D and trimming were read from the DNA, whereas the V and J calls and clone size are those reported in that table. The sample holds tens of thousands of clones, roughly 84% seen once. The sequence came from a woman older than 75 with active or convalescent COVID-19. Sequencing input: peripheral blood. V and J are TRBV14 and TRBJ2-7, with TRBD1 matching over 11 bases. The CDR3 loop is CASSQLPGQGAYEQYF. The CDR3 DNA follows: TGTGCCAGCAGCCAACTCCCGGGACAGGGGGCCTACGAGCAGTACTTC. The full variable domain, with the rest looked up from reference TRBV14 and TRBJ2-7, is EAGVTQFPSHSVIEKGQTVTLRCDPISGHDNLYWYRRVMGKEIKFLLHFVKESKQDESGMPNNRFLAERTGGTYSTLKVQPAELEDSGVYFCASSQLPGQGAYEQYFGPGTRLTVT.